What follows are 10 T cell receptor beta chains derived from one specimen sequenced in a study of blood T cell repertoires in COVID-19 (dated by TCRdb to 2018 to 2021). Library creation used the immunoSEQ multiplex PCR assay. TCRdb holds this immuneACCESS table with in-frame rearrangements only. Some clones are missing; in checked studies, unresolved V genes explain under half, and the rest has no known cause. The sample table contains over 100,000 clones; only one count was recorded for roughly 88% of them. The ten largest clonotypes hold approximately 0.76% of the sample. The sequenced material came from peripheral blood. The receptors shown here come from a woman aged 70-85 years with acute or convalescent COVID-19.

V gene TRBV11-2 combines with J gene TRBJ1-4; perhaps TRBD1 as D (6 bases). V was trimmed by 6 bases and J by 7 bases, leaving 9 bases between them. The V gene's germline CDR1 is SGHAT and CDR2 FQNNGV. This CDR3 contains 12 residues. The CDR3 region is CASRGTSEKLFF. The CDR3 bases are TGTGCCAGCAGAGGGACATCTGAAAAACTGTTTTTT.

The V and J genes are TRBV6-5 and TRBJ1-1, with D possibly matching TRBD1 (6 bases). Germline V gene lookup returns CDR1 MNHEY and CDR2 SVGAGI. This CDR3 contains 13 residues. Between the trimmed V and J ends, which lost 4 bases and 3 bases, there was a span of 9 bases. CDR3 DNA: TGTGCCAGCAGTTCGACAGGCTACACTGAAGCTTTCTTT. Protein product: CASSSTGYTEAFF.

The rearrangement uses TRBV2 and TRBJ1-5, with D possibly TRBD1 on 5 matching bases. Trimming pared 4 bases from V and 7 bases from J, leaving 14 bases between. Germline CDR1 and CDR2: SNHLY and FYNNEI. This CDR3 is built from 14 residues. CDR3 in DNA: TGTGCCAGCAGTGCGGGGGGGTCCGGACAGCCCCAGCATTTT. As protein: CASSAGGSGQPQHF.

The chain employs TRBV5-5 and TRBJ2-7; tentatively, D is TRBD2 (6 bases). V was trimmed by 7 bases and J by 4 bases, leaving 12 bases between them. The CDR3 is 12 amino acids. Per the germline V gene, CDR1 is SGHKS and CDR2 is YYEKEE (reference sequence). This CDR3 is CASPEGGYEQYF. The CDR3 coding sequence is TGTGCCAGCCCAGAGGGAGGTTACGAGCAGTACTTC.

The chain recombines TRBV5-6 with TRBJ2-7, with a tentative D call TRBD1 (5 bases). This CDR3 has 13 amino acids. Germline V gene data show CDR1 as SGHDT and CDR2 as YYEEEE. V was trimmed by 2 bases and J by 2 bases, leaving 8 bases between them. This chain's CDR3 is CASSLTGAYEQYF. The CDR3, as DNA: TGTGCCAGCAGCTTAACAGGAGCCTACGAGCAGTACTTC.

CDR3 in amino acids: CASSSSGTGYNEQFF. The CDR3 nucleotides are TGTGCCAGCAGCTCCTCCGGGACAGGGTACAATGAGCAGTTCTTC. The chain recombines TRBV5-4 with TRBJ2-1; 9 bases line up with TRBD1. The trim removed 3 bases at V and 4 bases at J, leaving 5 bases unmatched. CDR1 and CDR2 from the germline V gene are SGHNT and YYREEE (reference sequence). The CDR3 consists of 15 residues.

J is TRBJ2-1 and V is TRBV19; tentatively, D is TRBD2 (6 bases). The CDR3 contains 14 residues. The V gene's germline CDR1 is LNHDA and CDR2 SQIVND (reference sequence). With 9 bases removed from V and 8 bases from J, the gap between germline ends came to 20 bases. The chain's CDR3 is CASSNLGGYDEQFF. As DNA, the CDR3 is TGTGCCAGCTCTAACCTTGGGGGGTACGATGAGCAGTTCTTC.

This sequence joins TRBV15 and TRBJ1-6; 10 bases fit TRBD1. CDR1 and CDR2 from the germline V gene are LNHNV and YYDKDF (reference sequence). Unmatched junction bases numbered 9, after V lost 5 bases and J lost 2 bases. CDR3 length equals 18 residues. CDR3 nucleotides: TGTGCCACCAGCCCCCCGCCGGGACAGGGGCCCTATAATTCACCCCTCCACTTT. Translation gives CATSPPPGQGPYNSPLHF.

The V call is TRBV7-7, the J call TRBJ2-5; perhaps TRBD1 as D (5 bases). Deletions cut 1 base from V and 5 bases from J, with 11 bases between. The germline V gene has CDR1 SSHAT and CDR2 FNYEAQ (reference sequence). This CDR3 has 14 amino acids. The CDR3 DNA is TGTGCCAGCAGCTTAGGGTCAGGGTGGGAGACCCAGTACTTC. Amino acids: CASSLGSGWETQYF.

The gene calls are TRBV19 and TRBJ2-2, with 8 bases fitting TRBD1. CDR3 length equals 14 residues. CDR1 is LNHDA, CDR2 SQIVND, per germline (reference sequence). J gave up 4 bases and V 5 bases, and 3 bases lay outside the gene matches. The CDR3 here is CASSLTGGTGELFF. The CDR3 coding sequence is TGTGCCAGTAGTCTCACAGGGGGCACCGGGGAGCTGTTTTTT.